The TCR beta chain under discussion was sequenced for a study of long-term antiretroviral therapy in people with HIV. Findings and limits, study-wide: Within the repertoire, clones expanded before ART were dominant at all time points.

They ran version v3.0 of the immunoSEQ assay at survey level. Some clones are missing from TCRdb's copy, which holds only in-frame ones; the method was immunoSEQ multiplex PCR. The profile shows tens of thousands of clones, over 70% of them singletons. Notes on this clone: The antigen remains undetermined.

V lost 0 bases to trimming and J lost 6 bases, with 23 bases between them. CDR1 is MNHNS, CDR2 SASEGT, per germline. This CDR3 spans 18 amino acids. The genes are TRBV6-1 and TRBJ1-2, with D hard to call. The material was unsorted PBMCs, obtained 1.1 years before starting antiretroviral therapy. This TCR was recovered from a woman aged 25 to 39 with HIV. The CDR3 spells CASSEASGLAARFDGYTF. CDR3 coding DNA: TGTGCCAGCAGTGAAGCATCGGGGTTGGCAGCTCGATTCGATGGCTACACCTTC.